This passage covers 7 T cell receptor beta chains from one sample sequenced in a study of T cells after yellow fever vaccination. Each CDR3 protein gets one entry after TCRdb re-called the 5' RACE reads with MiXCR. Of 150,000 to 200,000 distinct CDR3 sequences in the sample, under 7.5% were seen once. Sample: CD4+ T cells sorted from PBMCs, taken 5 days after the first yellow fever vaccination. Receptors were obtained from a man younger than 30 who received the YFV17D yellow fever vaccine.

The sample holds many counts of this clonotype. The rearrangement joins TRBV14 to TRBJ2-2, with D tentatively TRBD2 (5 bases). V was pared by 1 base and J by 3 bases, with 12 bases between. Germline-derived CDR1 and CDR2 are SGHDN and FVKESK. The CDR3 totals 16 residues. CDR3 protein: CASSQAYGRDTGELFF. The CDR3 DNA reads as TGTGCCAGCAGCCAAGCCTACGGGCGGGACACCGGGGAGCTGTTTTTT. The full variable domain, in which reference TRBV14 and TRBJ2-2 provide the parts outside the CDR3, is EAGVTQFPSHSVIEKGQTVTLRCDPISGHDNLYWYRRVMGKEIKFLLHFVKESKQDESGMPNNRFLAERTGGTYSTLKVQPAELEDSGVYFCASSQAYGRDTGELFFGEGSRLTVL.

Many counts were recorded for this clonotype. The chain combines TRBV19 with TRBJ2-1; maybe TRBD2 (5 bases). Per germline, CDR1 LNHDA and CDR2 SQIVND (reference sequence). V shed 6 bases and J shed 6 bases, with 30 bases lying between them. The CDR3 is 19 amino acids. The CDR3 nucleotides are TGTGCCAGTAGACCGGCCCCAGAGTTATCTTGGGCTAGCAGCAATGAGCAGTTCTTC. Translating it yields CASRPAPELSWASSNEQFF.

This clonotype has a count of ten or more. CDR3 loop: CASSLQGHNQPQHF. The CDR3, as DNA: TGTGCCAGCAGCCTACAGGGCCACAATCAGCCCCAGCATTTT. V usage is TRBV12-3 or TRBV12-4 and J usage is TRBJ1-5; perhaps TRBD1 as D (6 bases). V was shortened by 6 bases and J by 3 bases, with 12 bases between the two germline ends. This CDR3 has 14 residues.

This chain links TRBV7-9 with TRBJ2-7; tentative D call: TRBD2 (5 bases). Germline CDR1 and CDR2: SEHNR and FQNEAQ (reference sequence). The CDR3 is 13 amino acids. The chain's CDR3 is CAGSLAPVGEQYV. Written as DNA, the CDR3 is TGTGCCGGCAGCTTAGCGCCCGTCGGAGAGCAGTACGTC.

This clonotype has only a few counts. The rearrangement links TRBV18 to TRBJ2-1; no clear D gene. With 3 bases removed from V and 5 bases from J, the gap between germline ends came to 14 bases. The CDR3 is made up of 15 amino acids. Per the germline V gene, CDR1 is KGHSH and CDR2 is LQKENI. The CDR3: CASSPAGLPNNEQFF. As DNA, the CDR3 is TGTGCCAGCTCACCGGCCGGCCTTCCCAACAATGAGCAGTTCTTC. Filled out from reference TRBV18 and TRBJ2-1, the complete variable domain reads NAGVMQNPRHLVRRRGQEARLRCSPMKGHSHVYWYRQLPEEGLKFMVYLQKENIIDESGMPKERFSAEFPKEGPSILRIQQVVRGDSAAYFCASSPAGLPNNEQFFGPGTRLTVL.

This clonotype was observed at least ten times. The chain recombines TRBV7-3 with TRBJ2-1; 8 positions agree with TRBD2. Germline-derived CDR1 and CDR2 are SGHTA and FQGTGA. Germline trimming cut 6 bases from V and 7 bases from J; bases unmatched to any gene: 11. The length of the CDR3 is 15 residues. DNA of the CDR3: TGTGCCAGCAGTCAGGGGTCGGGGGGGTTTAATGAGCAGTTCTTC. Encoded protein: CASSQGSGGFNEQFF.

The chain couples TRBV20-1 to TRBJ1-2; 7 bases agree with TRBD1. This CDR3 contains 16 residues. J lost 10 bases, V lost 3 bases, and 20 bases had no gene match. Germline CDR1 reads DFQATT; CDR2 reads SNEGSKA (reference sequence). CDR3 in amino acids: CSASTLRDSLSNIYTF. CDR3 DNA sequence: TGCAGTGCTAGTACCTTAAGGGACAGCCTCTCGAATATCTACACCTTC.